Sequencing of this T cell receptor (beta chain) was carried out in a study of cytomegalovirus exposure and HLA in healthy donors. The germline V gene encodes CDR1 MNHEY and CDR2 SVGAGI. V shed 2 bases, J shed 6 bases, and the junction held 10 bases outside the gene matches. CDR3 length: 15 amino acids. PCR amplification relied on 60 Vbeta primers (plus 13 Jbeta primers). Assay: immunoSEQ multiplex PCR; the TCRdb copy retains only in-frame clones and omits some. Here the sample spans roughly 100,000 clones, approximately 80% being singletons. V and J are TRBV6-5 and TRBJ2-7, with 7 bases matching TRBD1. Sequencing was performed on PBMCs. The sequence was collected from a man aged 25 to 40 in good health and CMV-seropositive. The CDR3 DNA reads TGTGCCAGCAGTTACCCCGGACAGGCCGGCGGCGAGCAGTACTTC. As protein: CASSYPGQAGGEQYF.